Presented here are 20 T cell receptor beta chains from one specimen sequenced in a study of blood T cell repertoires in COVID-19. Only in-frame clones appear in the TCRdb table, and some are missing; sequencing was by immunoSEQ multiplex PCR. Altogether 150,000 or so clones are present, 84% being singletons, with the ten largest covering 35% to 40%. The sample comprised peripheral blood. These TCRs come from a human donor in a cohort sampled during active COVID-19.

The chain combines TRBV6-1 with TRBJ1-5, with no clear D. CDR3 length: 16 residues. Germline V lookup: CDR1 MNHNS, CDR2 SASEGT. Trimming cost V 1 base and J 7 bases, with 17 bases left between them. The CDR3 loop reads CASSEGGGRIQQPQHF. The CDR3 DNA reads as TGTGCCAGCAGTGAAGGGGGAGGACGGATCCAGCAGCCCCAGCATTTT.

The genes are TRBV4-1 and TRBJ2-5; 7 bases fit TRBD2. The CDR3 spans 14 residues. Looked up from germline, CDR1 is MGHRA and CDR2 is YSYEKL. After removal of 1 base from V and 4 bases from J, the junction contained 3 bases not matched to a gene. This CDR3 reads CASSQGASGETQYF. The CDR3 DNA sequence: TGCGCCAGCAGCCAAGGGGCTAGCGGAGAGACCCAGTACTTC.

J is TRBJ2-5 and V is TRBV5-1, with 10 bases identical to TRBD1. Germline V gives CDR1 SGHRS, CDR2 YFSETQ. V dropped 0 bases and J dropped 1; count of bases not matched to a gene: 6. The CDR3 sequence is 17 residues long. The CDR3 nucleotides read TGCGCCAGCAGCTTGGGCCCTAGGACAGGGGGCCAAGAGACCCAGTACTTC. Encoded protein: CASSLGPRTGGQETQYF.

The J gene is TRBJ2-7, the V gene TRBV5-1, with TRBD2 matching over 7 bases. Germline CDR1 reads SGHRS; CDR2 reads YFSETQ. Trimming took 3 bases from V and 6 from J; bases not matched to a gene: 3. The CDR3 spans 12 residues. The CDR3 reads CASSWEGSEQYF. The CDR3 nucleotides read TGCGCCAGCAGCTGGGAGGGCTCCGAGCAGTACTTC. Full variable domain (outside the CDR3, taken from reference TRBV5-1 and TRBJ2-7): KAGVTQTPRYLIKTRGQQVTLSCSPISGHRSVSWYQQTPGQGLQFLFEYFSETQRNKGNFPGRFSGRQFSNSRSEMNVSTLELGDSALYLCASSWEGSEQYFGPGTRLTVT.

The chain recombines TRBV2 with TRBJ1-4; D gene ambiguous. This CDR3 has 15 amino acids. V lost 8 bases, J lost 5 bases, and 18 bases lay in between. The germline V gene has CDR1 SNHLY and CDR2 FYNNEI. The CDR3 DNA follows: TGTGCCAGCGCCTTTCAGAGGCCGGTCAATGAAAAACTGTTTTTT. This translates into CASAFQRPVNEKLFF.

This chain links TRBV25-1 with TRBJ2-7; D is possibly TRBD2 (5 bases). Per the germline V gene, CDR1 is MGHDK and CDR2 is SYGVNS. With 2 bases removed from V and 1 base from J, the gap between germline ends came to 12 bases. The CDR3 is 15 residues long. The CDR3 sequence is CASSEPGRGSYEQYF. The DNA for the CDR3 is TGTGCCAGCAGTGAACCAGGTCGCGGGTCCTACGAGCAGTACTTC.

The gene calls are TRBV19 and TRBJ2-7, with D perhaps matching TRBD1 (6 bases). The V gene lost 5 bases and the J gene lost 0 bases, with 11 bases spanning the gap. This CDR3 has 14 amino acids. Per the germline V gene, CDR1 is LNHDA and CDR2 is SQIVND (reference sequence). CDR3 sequence reads: CASSRRGYSYEQYF. The CDR3 nucleotides are TGTGCCAGTAGTCGTAGGGGGTACTCCTACGAGCAGTACTTC.

The table lists this clone with a few counts. The V call is TRBV27, the J call TRBJ2-7; tentative D call: TRBD1 (6 bases). V was clipped by 5 bases and J by 5 bases, with 19 bases between them. The CDR3 is 15 residues long. Germline CDR1 is MNHEY and CDR2 is SMNVEV (reference sequence). This CDR3 reads CASSSRNRAFNEQYF. The CDR3 coding sequence is TGTGCCAGCAGTAGTCGCAACAGGGCTTTTAACGAGCAGTACTTC.

The chain combines TRBV11-3 with TRBJ2-7; TRBD1 aligns across 10 bases. This CDR3 region has 16 residues. CDR1 and CDR2 (germline): SGHNT, YENEEA. V was clipped by 5 bases and J by 4 bases; unmatched bases: 11. CDR3 DNA: TGTGCCAGCAGCACCCGACAGGGGGCTAACATTTACGAGCAGTACTTC. It is translated as CASSTRQGANIYEQYF.

The J gene is TRBJ1-1, the V gene TRBV4-3; 7 nucleotides agree with TRBD1. In germline, CDR1 is LGHNA, CDR2 YSLEER. The CDR3 loop spans 13 amino acids. J lost 3 bases, V lost 4 bases, and 2 bases had no gene match. CDR3 region: CASSPDRYTEAFF. CDR3 nucleotide sequence: TGCGCCAGCAGCCCGGACAGGTACACTGAAGCTTTCTTT.

The chain links TRBV7-9 to TRBJ1-5; no definite D call. Germline V CDR1 and CDR2: SEHNR, FQNEAQ (reference sequence). Trimming left V 1 base short and J 6 bases short, with 7 bases between. The CDR3 covers 13 residues. CDR3 amino acids: CASSLESLQPQHF. The CDR3 DNA sequence: TGTGCCAGCAGCTTAGAATCTCTTCAGCCCCAGCATTTT.

This chain connects TRBV29-1 to TRBJ2-3; 10 bases are shared with TRBD2. This CDR3 contains 14 residues. V lost 6 bases and J lost 6; bases outside the gene matches: 9. CDR1 is SQVTM, CDR2 ANQGSEA, per germline. The CDR3 sequence is CSVGLAGGADTQYF. The DNA of the CDR3 is TGCAGCGTCGGATTAGCGGGGGGCGCGGATACGCAGTATTTT.

The rearrangement joins TRBV7-9 to TRBJ2-5; TRBD2 matches 7 bases. This CDR3 has 16 amino acids. The ends lost 4 bases at V and 0 bases at J; junction bases unmatched: 8. The germline CDR1 and CDR2 sequences are SEHNR and FQNEAQ (reference sequence). The CDR3 loop is CASSSRGGGDQETQYF. CDR3 DNA sequence: TGTGCCAGCAGCTCCCGTGGTGGGGGGGACCAAGAGACCCAGTACTTC.

The V and J genes are TRBV10-2 and TRBJ2-3, with 10 bases fitting TRBD1. In germline, CDR1 is WSHSY, CDR2 SAAADI. CDR3 length: 17 residues. V was pared by 6 bases and J by 1 base, with 10 bases of the junction left unmatched. The CDR3 bases are TGCGCCAGCAGCTCCGGGACAGGGGTAGTTGGCACAGATACGCAGTATTTT. Translating gives CASSSGTGVVGTDTQYF.

The rearrangement joins TRBV18 to TRBJ1-4; D is possibly TRBD1 (6 bases). Per the germline V gene, CDR1 is KGHSH and CDR2 is LQKENI. Deletions cut 5 bases from V and 15 bases from J, with 13 bases between. This CDR3 has 11 amino acids. The CDR3, as DNA: TGTGCCAGCTCATCTGACAGGTTGTTGTTTTTT. This gives the protein CASSSDRLLFF.

The V gene is TRBV6-4, the J gene TRBJ1-2, with no clear D. CDR1 is MRHNA and CDR2 is SNTAGT in the germline V gene. This CDR3 has 13 amino acids. Trimming shortened V by 10 bases and J by 1 base, and 13 bases separated the two germline ends. This CDR3 reads CATREGYNYGYTF. The DNA for the CDR3 is TGTGCCACCAGAGAGGGATATAACTATGGCTACACCTTC.

The chain is built from TRBV7-2 and TRBJ1-4; 7 bases match TRBD1. The CDR3 loop spans 15 amino acids. With 5 bases clipped from V and 8 bases from J, the junction kept 11 bases outside the gene matches. CDR1 is SGHTA and CDR2 is FQGNSA in the germline V gene. The CDR3 nucleotides are TGTGCCAGCAGCCCGACAGGGAAAGTAGGGGAAAAACTGTTTTTT. Translating it yields CASSPTGKVGEKLFF. The variable domain in full, with the rest retrieved from reference TRBV7-2 and TRBJ1-4, is GAGVSQSPSNKVTEKGKDVELRCDPISGHTALYWYRQSLGQGLEFLIYFQGNSAPDKSGLPSDRFSAERTGGSVSTLTIQRTQQEDSAVYLCASSPTGKVGEKLFFGSGTQLSVL.

The rearrangement links TRBV5-6 to TRBJ2-7; 10 bases match TRBD1. Trimming took 4 bases from V and 6 from J; bases not matched to a gene: 10. The CDR3 contains 15 residues. Looked up from germline, CDR1 is SGHDT and CDR2 is YYEEEE. CDR3 sequence reads: CASSPLGQGIPEQYF. CDR3 sequence (DNA): TGTGCCAGCAGCCCCCTGGGACAGGGGATCCCCGAGCAGTACTTC.

This chain connects TRBV5-6 to TRBJ1-2; 7 nucleotides match TRBD1. The V gene's germline CDR1 is SGHDT and CDR2 YYEEEE. V trimming: 4 bases; J trimming: 4 bases; junction bases outside the gene matches: 7. The CDR3 is 14 amino acids. CDR3 amino acids: CASSPEGAGYGYTF. In DNA form, the CDR3 reads TGTGCCAGCAGCCCGGAGGGGGCCGGCTATGGCTACACCTTC.

The rearrangement uses TRBV5-4 and TRBJ1-4, with D perhaps matching TRBD1 (6 bases). V lost 2 bases, J lost 0 bases, and 11 bases lay in between. The CDR3 is made up of 16 amino acids. From germline, CDR1 is SGHNT and CDR2 YYREEE (reference sequence). This chain's CDR3 is CASSFAGQPTNEKLFF. In DNA form, the CDR3 reads TGTGCCAGCAGCTTTGCCGGACAGCCAACTAATGAAAAACTGTTTTTT.